This entry lists 11 T cell receptor beta chains sequenced from one sample in a study of monozygotic twins with inflammatory bowel disease. TCRdb reworked the 5' RACE reads into one entry per CDR3 protein, no DNA. The sample's table shows 110,000 to 150,000 distinct CDR3 sequences. Sequences were obtained from blood. These receptors were obtained from a human donor with ulcerative colitis or Crohn's disease, or a healthy co-twin of an affected twin (not recorded which).

V gene TRBV11-2 combines with J gene TRBJ2-2. This CDR3 has 16 residues. Germline loops: CDR1 SGHAT, CDR2 FQNNGV. The CDR3 reads CASSLVWPRNTGELFF.

The chain couples TRBV24-1 to TRBJ2-5; TCRdb outputs TRBD1, but without DNA this stays unchecked. CDR1 and CDR2 from the germline V gene are KGHDR and SFDVKD. The CDR3 spans 16 residues. CDR3 sequence: CATSDLSKGPGETQYF.

The chain employs TRBV7-3 and TRBJ1-1. This CDR3 has 13 residues. From germline, CDR1 is SGHTA and CDR2 FQGTGA. The CDR3 spells CASSLFVNTEAFF.

This chain uses TRBV4-2 with TRBJ1-4; no DNA is available, so the TRBD1 call from TCRdb remains unchecked. The CDR3 is 15 amino acids. In germline, CDR1 is LGHNA, CDR2 YNFKEQ. CDR3 residues: CASSQAGTGVRKLFF.

The chain has TRBV20-1 and TRBJ2-5. Looked up from germline, CDR1 is DFQATT and CDR2 is SNEGSKA (reference sequence). The CDR3 spans 13 residues. The CDR3 protein is CSAREVDQETQYF.

The rearrangement joins TRBV5-1 to TRBJ2-2; the D gene TCRdb calls, TRBD1, cannot be checked with no DNA. The CDR3 loop spans 14 amino acids. Germline V gene lookup returns CDR1 SGHRS and CDR2 YFSETQ. Here the CDR3 reads CASSLRPRTGELFF.

V usage is TRBV11-2 and J usage is TRBJ2-7; absent DNA, TCRdb's TRBD2 call cannot be checked. Germline V gene lookup returns CDR1 SGHAT and CDR2 FQNNGV. This CDR3 has 15 residues. CDR3 in amino acids: CASTLAGAGPYEQYF.

J is TRBJ1-4 and V is TRBV27; TCRdb indicates TRBD1, and absent DNA this call remains unverified. Germline V lookup: CDR1 MNHEY, CDR2 SMNVEV (reference sequence). CDR3 size: 15 residues. The CDR3 region is CASSPWALGYEKLFF.

This sequence joins TRBV6-1 and TRBJ1-5; TCRdb selects TRBD1, and the lack of DNA leaves this call unchecked. Germline V gene data show CDR1 as MNHNS and CDR2 as SASEGT. This CDR3 has 15 amino acids. The CDR3: CASRINRGTIQPQHF.

The chain is built from TRBV6-5 and TRBJ2-5; TCRdb proposes TRBD2, but this gene call is untestable without DNA. The CDR3 runs 14 residues. Per the germline V gene, CDR1 is MNHEY and CDR2 is SVGAGI. CDR3 protein: CASSYFTGGGTQYF.

V usage is TRBV6-1 and J usage is TRBJ2-7. The CDR3 loop spans 12 amino acids. CDR1 MNHNS and CDR2 SASEGT come from the germline V gene. The CDR3 region is CASSGSNDEQYF.